Sequencing of this T cell receptor beta chain was carried out in a study of blood T cell repertoires in COVID-19. Method: immunoSEQ multiplex PCR; TCRdb's copy keeps in-frame clones and lacks some. The profile covers around 500,000 clones, with 88% appearing a single time and around 7.9% taken by the ten largest. CDR1 LNHDA and CDR2 SQIVND come from the germline V gene (reference sequence). V shed 6 bases and J shed 2 bases, with 19 bases lying between them. The length of the CDR3 is 16 residues. The sequence was collected from an older woman who had recovered from COVID-19. The chain links TRBV19 to TRBJ1-1; tentative D call: TRBD1 (6 bases). Sequencing was done on a sample of PBMCs or T cells enriched from blood (not recorded which). The DNA for the CDR3 is TGTGCCAGTAGACCTTTAGAAGGGGGTCGTAACACTGAAGCTTTCTTT. This translates into CASRPLEGGRNTEAFF.